The 10 T cell receptor beta chains reported below all come from one sample, sequenced in a study of cytomegalovirus exposure and HLA in healthy donors. It was with 60 Vbeta and 13 Jbeta primers that the PCR ran. TCRdb's copy holds only in-frame clones and misses some; the assay was immunoSEQ multiplex PCR. Among roughly 190,000 clones listed, around 86% were seen once. The sequenced material came from PBMCs. These receptor sequences come from a woman between 18 and 29 years old in good health and CMV-seronegative.

The chain links TRBV30 to TRBJ2-1, with D possibly TRBD2 on 6 matching bases. The CDR3 loop spans 14 amino acids. Germline V gene data show CDR1 as GTSNPN and CDR2 as SVGIG (reference sequence). Trimming shortened V by 7 bases and J by 4 bases, and 17 bases separated the two germline ends. CDR3 DNA sequence: TGTGCCTTTAAGATCCGGAGGGAGTACAATGAGCAGTTCTTC. Protein sequence: CAFKIRREYNEQFF.

In regard to this clone: The sample holds other DNA sequences that translate to the same CDR3. The rearrangement links TRBV18 to TRBJ2-7, with 8 bases matching TRBD1. The CDR3 contains 14 residues. The trim removed 3 bases at V and 3 bases at J, leaving 4 bases unmatched. The germline CDR1 and CDR2 sequences are KGHSH and LQKENI. The CDR3 loop reads CASSPGTGFYEQYF. CDR3 coding DNA: TGTGCCAGCTCACCCGGGACAGGATTCTACGAGCAGTACTTC.

The chain links TRBV6-1 to TRBJ1-6; perhaps TRBD1 as D (5 bases). Germline CDR1 MNHNS, CDR2 SASEGT. The CDR3 spans 19 residues. With 2 bases removed from V and 11 bases from J, the gap between germline ends came to 28 bases. The CDR3: CASSEFAGPAEGAWTPLHF. The CDR3 DNA follows: TGTGCCAGCAGTGAATTTGCGGGACCCGCGGAGGGCGCCTGGACACCCCTCCACTTT.

The chain is built from TRBV28 and TRBJ1-1; D perhaps matches TRBD1 (5 bases). The V gene's germline CDR1 is MDHEN and CDR2 SYDVKM. The germline V and J ends were trimmed by 6 bases and 6 bases, with 11 bases remaining between them. The CDR3 extends over 12 amino acids. The CDR3 sequence is CASRPGYAEAFF. For the CDR3, the DNA is TGTGCCAGCAGACCAGGGTACGCTGAAGCTTTCTTT.

The chain recombines TRBV10-1 with TRBJ2-5; TRBD1 might be the D (6 bases). CDR1 and CDR2 (germline): WNHNN, SYGVQD (reference sequence). This CDR3 region has 16 residues. V lost 0 bases to trimming and J lost 1 base, with 12 bases between them. CDR3 protein: CASSESGRGGQETQYF. The CDR3 coding sequence is TGCGCCAGCAGTGAGTCGGGCAGGGGTGGCCAAGAGACCCAGTACTTC.

This chain connects TRBV5-1 to TRBJ2-6; 9 bases fit TRBD2. Germline CDR1 SGHRS, CDR2 YFSETQ. V was pared by 1 base and J by 4 bases, with 15 bases of the junction left unmatched. There are 20 residues in the CDR3. The CDR3 coding sequence is TGCGCCAGCAGCTTGCCGTGGCGGGAGGGCCTCCGGGCAGGGGCCAACGTCCTGACTTTC. Translated, it gives CASSLPWREGLRAGANVLTF.

The chain employs TRBV5-4 and TRBJ2-3; weak D call: TRBD2 (6 bases). Germline V CDR1 and CDR2: SGHNT, YYREEE (reference sequence). This CDR3 comprises 14 residues. Trimming cost V 3 bases and J 4 bases, with 12 bases left between them. CDR3 amino acids: CASSSRLESDTQYF. The CDR3 DNA is TGTGCCAGCAGCTCCCGACTAGAATCAGATACGCAGTATTTT. The variable domain in full, completed from reference TRBV5-4 and TRBJ2-3, reads ETGVTQSPTHLIKTRGQQVTLRCSSQSGHNTVSWYQQALGQGPQFIFQYYREEENGRGNFPPRFSGLQFPNYSSELNVNALELDDSALYLCASSSRLESDTQYFGPGTRLTVL.

V and J are TRBV7-3 and TRBJ2-7, with 8 bases that match TRBD2. The length of the CDR3 is 14 residues. V dropped 0 bases and J dropped 5; count of bases not matched to a gene: 3. The germline V gene has CDR1 SGHTA and CDR2 FQGTGA. The CDR3 sequence is CASSLTGLVDEQYF. CDR3 bases: TGTGCCAGCAGCTTAACGGGACTAGTCGACGAGCAGTACTTC.

Points on this clone: A read error may account for a junction end that differs from germline. The chain couples TRBV6-1 to TRBJ2-1, with D perhaps TRBD1 (5 bases). CDR3 size: 11 residues. Germline V lookup: CDR1 MNHNS, CDR2 SASEGT. Here the CDR3 reads CAGRANNEQFF. DNA for the CDR3: TGTGCCGGCAGGGCCAACAATGAGCAGTTCTTC.

Here the CDR3 DNA reads TGTGCCATCACCCCCGGACAGGGTAACGAGCAGTACTTC. Translated: CAITPGQGNEQYF. The chain carries TRBV10-3 and TRBJ2-7; TRBD1 matches 8 bases. Germline loops: CDR1 ENHRY, CDR2 SYGVKD. The CDR3 length is 13 residues. The trim removed 7 bases at V and 5 bases at J, leaving 7 bases unmatched.